This T cell receptor (beta chain) was found in a study of T cells after posttransplantation cyclophosphamide. CDR3 length: 15 residues. Trimming cost V 4 bases and J 0 bases, with 14 bases left between them. Germline values: CDR1 SGDLS, CDR2 YYNGEE. Sequencing was performed with immunoSEQ multiplex PCR; in TCRdb, only in-frame clones are kept and a portion is missing. Of 1,500 to 2,000 clones in the sample, 83% were seen once. Sequenced: CD8+ T cells sorted from bone marrow. This clonotype was sampled from a woman between 45 and 60 years old in good health and a related stem cell transplant donor. The chain is built from TRBV9 and TRBJ2-7; maybe TRBD2 (6 bases). CDR3 coding DNA: TGTGCCAGCAGCCCCGATGGGGGGAGCTCCTACGAGCAGTACTTC. Encoded protein: CASSPDGGSSYEQYF.